The 24 T cell receptor beta chains reported below all come from one sample, sequenced in a study of blood T cell repertoires in COVID-19. The repertoire was sequenced with immunoSEQ multiplex PCR; TCRdb's copy has only in-frame clones and lacks some. The table includes fewer than 55,000 clones, approximately 85% detected once. The sequenced sample was peripheral blood. The receptors here all came from a human donor with acute or convalescent COVID-19. The donor label of this sample is uncertain.

The rearrangement joins TRBV2 to TRBJ2-1, with D tentatively TRBD2 (6 bases). Trimming shortened V by 4 bases and J by 5 bases, and 12 bases separated the two germline ends. Germline values: CDR1 SNHLY, CDR2 FYNNEI. The CDR3 contains 14 residues. In nucleotides, the CDR3 is TGTGCCAGCAGTGGCCCGGGGGTGGACAATGAGCAGTTCTTC. Translating gives CASSGPGVDNEQFF.

V usage is TRBV18 and J usage is TRBJ2-2; the match to TRBD1 covers 11 bases. From germline, CDR1 is KGHSH and CDR2 LQKENI. The V gene end was trimmed by 2 bases and the J gene end by 4 bases; junction bases not matched to a gene: 3. There are 16 residues in the CDR3. The CDR3 DNA is TGTGCCAGCTCACCAAGGACAGGGGGCACCACCGGGGAGCTGTTTTTT. Amino acids: CASSPRTGGTTGELFF.

This clone occurred once. The V gene is TRBV7-2, the J gene TRBJ2-7; 10 bases align to TRBD2. Germline V gene lookup returns CDR1 SGHTA and CDR2 FQGNSA. This CDR3 region has 15 residues. The ends lost 4 bases at V and 2 bases at J; junction bases unmatched: 5. The CDR3 spells CASSYRLAGTYEQYF. CDR3 DNA sequence: TGTGCCAGCAGCTACCGACTAGCGGGTACCTACGAGCAGTACTTC.

The chain couples TRBV4-3 to TRBJ1-1; tentatively, D is TRBD1 (6 bases). The CDR3 is 20 amino acids. The ends were cut back, 0 bases at V and 1 base at J, with 24 bases in the middle. Per germline, CDR1 LGHNA and CDR2 YSLEER. CDR3 region: CASSQERGQGSLGWNTEAFF. In DNA form, the CDR3 reads TGCGCCAGCAGCCAAGAGAGGGGCCAGGGGTCCCTAGGTTGGAACACTGAAGCTTTCTTT.

This clone was seen only once. The chain is built from TRBV29-1 and TRBJ1-4, with D perhaps matching TRBD1 (6 bases). The CDR3 runs to 12 residues. V shed 6 bases and J shed 8 bases, with 13 bases lying between them. Germline lookup yields CDR1 SQVTM and CDR2 ANQGSEA. The DNA of the CDR3 is TGCAGCGTCCGGACAGTAGGAGAAAAACTGTTTTTT. Translation gives CSVRTVGEKLFF.

The chain has TRBV5-1 and TRBJ2-2, with D possibly being TRBD2 (6 bases). With 3 bases removed from V and 1 base from J, the gap between germline ends came to 10 bases. Germline loops: CDR1 SGHRS, CDR2 YFSETQ. This CDR3 comprises 15 residues. This CDR3 reads CASSSNSGNTGELFF. The CDR3 bases are TGCGCCAGCAGCTCGAATAGCGGGAACACCGGGGAGCTGTTTTTT.

The gene calls are TRBV27 and TRBJ2-3; weak D call: TRBD2 (6 bases). Germline loops: CDR1 MNHEY, CDR2 SMNVEV (reference sequence). The CDR3 loop spans 18 amino acids. Trimming left V 0 bases short and J 4 bases short, with 20 bases between. CDR3 residues: CASSLSPSLGGVADTQYF. The CDR3 nucleotides read TGTGCCAGCAGTTTATCCCCATCTCTAGGCGGGGTCGCAGATACGCAGTATTTT.

J is TRBJ1-4 and V is TRBV3-1 (or the pseudogene TRBV3-2), with TRBD1 identical over 10 bases. The CDR3 is 15 amino acids. Germline loops: CDR1 LGHDT, CDR2 YNNKEL (reference sequence). J was trimmed by 11 bases and V by 0 bases; bases with no gene match: 6. The CDR3 DNA sequence: TGTGCCAGCAGCCAAGATGGACAGGGGGTTAGGAAACTGTTTTTT. Translated, it gives CASSQDGQGVRKLFF.

The J gene is TRBJ1-1, the V gene TRBV28, with 9 positions matching TRBD1. Germline V lookup: CDR1 MDHEN, CDR2 SYDVKM. This CDR3 is 15 amino acids long. Trimming at V came to 10 bases and at J to 0 bases, leaving 9 bases not matched to a gene. CDR3 bases: TGTGCCACCACGGGACAGGGAGCAATGAACACTGAAGCTTTCTTT. It codes for CATTGQGAMNTEAFF.

V usage is TRBV11-3 and J usage is TRBJ1-1; D may be TRBD1 (5 bases). Germline loops: CDR1 SGHNT, CDR2 YENEEA. Trimming took 5 bases from V and 1 from J, leaving 11 bases between them. The CDR3 has 14 residues. CDR3 in DNA: TGTGCCAGCAGCCTGTTGGACACGAACACTGAAGCTTTCTTT. Translated: CASSLLDTNTEAFF.

This chain links TRBV19 with TRBJ1-3, with no clear D. Germline V gene sequence: CDR1 LNHDA, CDR2 SQIVND (reference sequence). With 3 bases removed from V and 2 bases from J, the gap between germline ends came to 8 bases. CDR3 length: 14 residues. This chain's CDR3 is CASSIGVPGNTIYF. In DNA form, the CDR3 reads TGTGCCAGTAGTATCGGGGTTCCTGGAAACACCATATATTTT. The full variable domain, completed using reference TRBV19 and TRBJ1-3, is DGGITQSPKYLFRKEGQNVTLSCEQNLNHDAMYWYRQDPGQGLRLIYYSQIVNDFQKGDIAEGYSVSREKKESFPLTVTSAQKNPTAFYLCASSIGVPGNTIYFGEGSWLTVV.

This clone has a handful of counts. This chain connects TRBV6-4 to TRBJ1-1; 8 bases fit TRBD1. This CDR3 comprises 14 residues. The germline gives CDR1 MRHNA, CDR2 SNTAGT. V lost 6 bases and J lost 0; bases outside the gene matches: 3. CDR3 in DNA: TGTGCCAGCAGGGAGACAGGGGTGAACACTGAAGCTTTCTTT. Translating gives CASRETGVNTEAFF.

J is TRBJ2-3 and V is TRBV7-3, with a possible D match to TRBD2 (6 bases). Trimming pared 2 bases from V and 3 bases from J, leaving 15 bases between. CDR3 size: 16 residues. Germline lookup yields CDR1 SGHTA and CDR2 FQGTGA. The CDR3 loop is CASSLLRESSTDTQYF. The CDR3 DNA follows: TGTGCCAGCAGCTTATTACGGGAGTCGAGTACAGATACGCAGTATTTT.

The chain joins TRBV7-9 to TRBJ2-1, with 13 bases fitting TRBD2. J was trimmed by 9 bases and V by 4 bases; bases with no gene match: 12. The CDR3 is 17 residues long. From germline, CDR1 is SEHNR and CDR2 FQNEAQ (reference sequence). CDR3 nucleotides: TGTGCCAGCAGCTCGGGACTAGCGGGATCAGCACTTGGTGAGCAGTTCTTC. Its protein is CASSSGLAGSALGEQFF.

The V call is TRBV10-3, the J call TRBJ2-7; D remains unclear. There are 13 residues in the CDR3. V lost 0 bases and J lost 11, with 14 bases in between. Germline V gives CDR1 ENHRY, CDR2 SYGVKD. The CDR3: CAISESSGSQEYF. CDR3 in DNA: TGTGCCATCAGTGAGTCGAGTGGTTCCCAGGAGTACTTC.

V is TRBV28 and J is TRBJ1-3; D may be TRBD1 (5 bases). CDR1 and CDR2 from the germline V gene are MDHEN and SYDVKM. The CDR3 has 17 residues. Trimming removed 3 bases from V and 1 base from J, with 16 bases in between. In nucleotides, the CDR3 is TGTGCCAGCAGTTTGCTCGGACAAGGCCTTTCTGGAAACACCATATATTTT. This translates into CASSLLGQGLSGNTIYF.

V is TRBV18 and J is TRBJ2-7; a possible D gene is TRBD2 (5 bases). The V end was cut by 0 bases, the J end by 2 bases, with 11 bases between. The CDR3 consists of 15 residues. Germline values: CDR1 KGHSH, CDR2 LQKENI. DNA for the CDR3: TGTGCCAGCTCACCACCGAGGGCGGAAACCTACGAGCAGTACTTC. This translates into CASSPPRAETYEQYF.

The chain carries TRBV6-2 or TRBV6-3 and TRBJ1-2; TRBD1 matches at 9 bases. V was pared by 4 bases and J by 7 bases, with 4 bases of the junction left unmatched. Germline V CDR1 and CDR2: MNHEY, SVGEGT. This CDR3 is built from 13 residues. CDR3 sequence reads: CASSWDRAGGYTF. DNA for the CDR3: TGTGCCAGCAGTTGGGACAGGGCCGGTGGCTACACCTTC.

CDR3 in DNA: TGTGCCAGCAGTTTGGGGACTAGCGGGAGGCCATATACCGGGGAGCTGTTTTTT. Protein product: CASSLGTSGRPYTGELFF. The chain is built from TRBV28 and TRBJ2-2; TRBD2 agrees at 15 bases. The CDR3 is made up of 18 amino acids. The germline gives CDR1 MDHEN, CDR2 SYDVKM. The J segment lost 5 bases and the V segment lost 3 bases, leaving 7 bases of the junction unmatched.

The rearrangement links TRBV6-5 to TRBJ1-5, with D possibly TRBD1 on 6 matching bases. Per the germline V gene, CDR1 is MNHEY and CDR2 is SVGAGI. V gave up 5 bases and J gave up 4 bases, with 15 bases separating them. The length of the CDR3 is 15 residues. This chain's CDR3 is CASSNRQEPNQPQHF. The CDR3 nucleotides read TGTGCCAGCAGTAACCGACAGGAGCCGAATCAGCCCCAGCATTTT.

The V gene is TRBV11-3, the J gene TRBJ1-2; 8 nucleotides line up with TRBD1. CDR1 and CDR2 (germline): SGHNT, YENEEA. V shed 5 bases, J shed 4 bases, and the junction held 9 bases outside the gene matches. The length of the CDR3 is 15 residues. The CDR3 DNA reads TGTGCCAGCAGCCGGACCAACAGGGGGACCTATGGCTACACCTTC. This translates into CASSRTNRGTYGYTF.

This clone was detected a few times. This sequence joins TRBV3-1 (or the pseudogene TRBV3-2) and TRBJ2-5; D ambiguous. Germline V gene lookup returns CDR1 LGHDT and CDR2 YNNKEL (reference sequence). V was clipped by 0 bases and J by 7 bases, with 12 bases between them. This CDR3 comprises 14 residues. The CDR3 is CASSQDFIAGTQYF. CDR3 nucleotide sequence: TGTGCCAGCAGCCAAGACTTTATTGCAGGGACCCAGTACTTC.

This clone was seen a handful of times. The chain has TRBV27 and TRBJ2-2; possible D gene TRBD1, 6 bases. The CDR3 length is 15 residues. Germline values: CDR1 MNHEY, CDR2 SMNVEV (reference sequence). The V end lost 3 bases, the J end lost 3 bases, and 11 bases lay between the germline ends. The CDR3 DNA sequence: TGTGCCAGCAGTTTCGACAGGAGATACACCGGGGAGCTGTTTTTT. Its protein product is CASSFDRRYTGELFF.

The V gene is TRBV7-8, the J gene TRBJ1-2; 8 nucleotides align to TRBD1. Germline values: CDR1 SGHVS, CDR2 FQNEAQ. The CDR3 covers 15 residues. J gave up 2 bases and V 1 base, and 3 bases lay outside the gene matches. The CDR3 spells CASSLETGANYGYTF. The DNA of the CDR3 is TGTGCCAGCAGCTTAGAGACAGGGGCAAACTATGGCTACACCTTC.